These 11 T cell receptor beta chains came from one sample sequenced in a study of T cells in Graves' hyperthyroidism and ophthalmopathy. Template material for amplifying TCR beta CDR3 regions consisted of RNA transcripts. The HTBI primer set was used in a first-round RT-PCR of the TCR CDR3. MiXCR, applied by TCRdb to the multiplex PCR reads, yields one record per CDR3 protein. Of 450,000 to 650,000 distinct CDR3 sequences detected, over 15% appear once; the ten largest clones hold 15% to 20%. The sequenced sample was blood. These receptors all stem from a woman aged 18-29 years with Graves' ophthalmopathy.

V usage is TRBV7-9 and J usage is TRBJ1-2; D possibly corresponds to TRBD1 (6 bases). The CDR3 has 14 amino acids. The V gene's germline CDR1 is SEHNR and CDR2 FQNEAQ (reference sequence). The V end was cut by 8 bases, the J end by 4 bases, with 17 bases between. CDR3 nucleotides: TGTGCCAGCGAGTTACAGGGATGGGGCTATGGCTACACCTTC. Its translation: CASELQGWGYGYTF. Drawing the rest from reference TRBV7-9 and TRBJ1-2, the complete variable domain is DTGVSQNPRHKITKRGQNVTFRCDPISEHNRLYWYRQTLGQGPEFLTYFQNEAQLEKSRLLSDRFSAERPKGSFSTLEIQRTEQGDSAMYLCASELQGWGYGYTFGSGTRLTVV.

V and J are TRBV6-1 and TRBJ1-5, with D tentatively TRBD1 (6 bases). The CDR3 spans 14 residues. Per germline, CDR1 MNHNS and CDR2 SASEGT. With 3 bases removed from V and 1 base from J, the gap between germline ends came to 7 bases. CDR3 DNA sequence: TGTGCCAGCAGTGAGGGACAAAGCAATCAGCCCCAGCATTTT. Its protein product is CASSEGQSNQPQHF.

This chain links TRBV24-1 with TRBJ1-1; D is possibly TRBD1 (5 bases). CDR3 size: 11 residues. Deletions cut 0 bases from V and 14 bases from J, with 9 bases between. Germline CDR1 is KGHDR and CDR2 is SFDVKD. Written as DNA, the CDR3 is TGTGCCACCAGTGATTTGACAGGTTCCTTCTTT. Its translation is CATSDLTGSFF.

The chain recombines TRBV6-2 or TRBV6-3 with TRBJ2-6; D remains unclear. Trimming cost V 6 bases and J 0 bases, with 12 bases left between them. Germline V lookup: CDR1 MNHEY, CDR2 SVGEGT. The CDR3 covers 16 residues. The CDR3 region has the DNA TGTGCCAGCAGGAAGAGCCGACGCTCTGGGGCCAACGTCCTGACTTTC. This codes for CASRKSRRSGANVLTF.

V usage is TRBV2 and J usage is TRBJ1-4; D not certain. Germline assignment: CDR1 SNHLY and CDR2 FYNNEI. The CDR3 contains 12 residues. V lost 6 bases and J lost 5, with 7 bases in between. The DNA for the CDR3 is TGTGCCAGCAGGCGTCAGAATGAAAAACTGTTTTTT. The encoded protein is CASRRQNEKLFF.

DNA for the CDR3: TGTGCCACCAGGAGGGGGACCGGGGTCACAGATACGCAGTATTTT. It translates to CATRRGTGVTDTQYF. The V gene is TRBV28, the J gene TRBJ2-3; D may match TRBD1 or TRBD2 (6 bases each). The germline V gene encodes CDR1 MDHEN and CDR2 SYDVKM. V lost 10 bases and J 2 bases, leaving 19 bases between the germline ends. CDR3 size: 15 residues. Filled out from reference TRBV28 and TRBJ2-3, the complete variable domain reads DVKVTQSSRYLVKRTGEKVFLECVQDMDHENMFWYRQDPGLGLRLIYFSYDVKMKEKGDIPEGYSVSREKKERFSLILESASTNQTSMYLCATRRGTGVTDTQYFGPGTRLTVL.

This clonotype was seen a handful of times. The genes are TRBV6-1 and TRBJ1-2; 8 bases fit TRBD1. Germline CDR1 MNHNS, CDR2 SASEGT. V dropped 6 bases and J dropped 5; count of bases not matched to a gene: 5. The CDR3 consists of 13 residues. The CDR3 nucleotides read TGTGCCAGCAGACGGACAGGGTCTTATGGCTACACCTTC. This encodes CASRRTGSYGYTF.

This clonotype was found many times. The chain has TRBV11-2 and TRBJ2-3; the match to TRBD2 covers 7 bases. CDR1 and CDR2 from the germline V gene are SGHAT and FQNNGV. V dropped 2 bases and J dropped 2; count of bases not matched to a gene: 4. CDR3 length: 15 amino acids. CDR3 coding DNA: TGTGCCAGCAGCTTATGGACTAGTGACACAGATACGCAGTATTTT. Its translation is CASSLWTSDTDTQYF.

This clonotype was observed a handful of times. V and J are TRBV10-2 and TRBJ2-1; 9 nucleotides match TRBD2. The CDR3 is made up of 17 amino acids. Trimming took 10 bases from V and 8 from J; bases not matched to a gene: 21. CDR1 and CDR2 (germline): WSHSY, SAAADI. This chain's CDR3 is CANYGTSMVIVPHEQFF. The CDR3 DNA reads TGCGCCAACTACGGGACTAGCATGGTCATAGTTCCTCATGAGCAGTTCTTC.

This sequence joins TRBV6-6 and TRBJ1-3; D gene uncertain. Germline CDR1 MNHNY, CDR2 SVGAGI (reference sequence). V lost 2 bases to trimming and J lost 4 bases, with 9 bases between them. The length of the CDR3 is 14 residues. The CDR3 protein is CASSYPLGGNTIYF. The CDR3 nucleotides read TGTGCCAGCAGTTACCCCCTGGGCGGAAACACCATATATTTT.

The gene calls are TRBV4-1 and TRBJ2-3; 9 bases match TRBD2. V dropped 4 bases and J dropped 5; count of bases not matched to a gene: 10. Germline CDR1 and CDR2: MGHRA and YSYEKL. The CDR3 has 16 residues. CDR3 DNA sequence: TGCGCCAGCAGCCTAGTGGGCGGGGGGGCTGTAGATACGCAGTATTTT. Its translation: CASSLVGGGAVDTQYF.